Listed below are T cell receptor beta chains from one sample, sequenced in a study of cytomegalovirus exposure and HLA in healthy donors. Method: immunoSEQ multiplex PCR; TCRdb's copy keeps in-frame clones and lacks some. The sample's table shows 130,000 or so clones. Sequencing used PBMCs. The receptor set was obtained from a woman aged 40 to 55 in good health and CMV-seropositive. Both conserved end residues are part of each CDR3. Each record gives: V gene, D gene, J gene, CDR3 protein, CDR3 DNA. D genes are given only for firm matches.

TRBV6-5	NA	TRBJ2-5	CASSPSQAAQETQYF	TGTGCCAGCAGTCCCTCGCAGGCTGCCCAAGAGACCCAGTACTTC
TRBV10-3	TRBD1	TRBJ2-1	CAIKKAGGLVEQFF	TGTGCCATCAAAAAGGCAGGGGGCCTGGTTGAGCAGTTCTTC
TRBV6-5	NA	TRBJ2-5	CAAGRGQETQYF	TGTGCCGCCGGGCGGGGCCAAGAGACCCAGTACTTC
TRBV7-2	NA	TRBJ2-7	CASSLEGLYEQYF	TGTGCCAGCAGCTTAGAGGGGCTGTACGAGCAGTACTTC
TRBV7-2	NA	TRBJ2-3	CASSSPAGDTQYF	TGTGCCAGCAGCTCCCCCGCAGGGGATACGCAGTATTTT
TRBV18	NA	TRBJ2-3	CASSPERTASTDTQYF	TGTGCCAGCTCACCCGAAAGGACAGCTAGCACAGATACGCAGTATTTT
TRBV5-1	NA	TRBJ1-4	CASSLTISTATNEKLFF	TGCGCCAGCAGCTTGACTATATCGACTGCAACTAATGAAAAACTGTTTTTT
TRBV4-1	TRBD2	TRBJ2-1	CASSQDWASGGNNEQFF	TGCGCCAGCAGCCAAGATTGGGCTAGCGGGGGTAACAATGAGCAGTTCTTC
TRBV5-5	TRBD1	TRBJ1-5	CASNPGGSNQPQHF	TGTGCCAGCAACCCAGGGGGGAGCAATCAGCCCCAGCATTTT
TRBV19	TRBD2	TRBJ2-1	CASSIDSGSLNEQFF	TGTGCCAGTAGTATAGATAGCGGGAGTTTGAATGAGCAGTTCTTC
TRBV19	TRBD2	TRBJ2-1	CASSSLFSGSKYNEQFF	TGTGCCAGTAGTAGCCTCTTTAGCGGGAGTAAGTACAATGAGCAGTTCTTC
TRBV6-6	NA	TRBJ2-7	CASSTVAYEQYF	TGTGCCAGCAGCACAGTTGCCTACGAGCAGTACTTC
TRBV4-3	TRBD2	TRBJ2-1	CASSPGGGPWQFF	TGCGCCAGCAGCCCTGGGGGGGGACCCTGGCAGTTCTTC
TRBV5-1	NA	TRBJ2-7	CASSLVQRQSYEQYF	TGCGCCAGCAGCTTGGTGCAGCGCCAGTCCTACGAGCAGTACTTC
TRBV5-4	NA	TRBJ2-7	CASSLKGEYEQYF	TGTGCCAGCAGCTTGAAGGGAGAGTACGAGCAGTACTTC
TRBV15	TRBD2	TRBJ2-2	CATSRTYFPGLQNTGELFF	TGTGCCACCAGCAGAACCTATTTCCCGGGACTACAGAACACCGGGGAGCTGTTTTTT
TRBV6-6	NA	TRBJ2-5	CASSFGARVEETQYF	TGTGCCAGCAGTTTCGGTGCCCGGGTAGAAGAGACCCAGTACTTC
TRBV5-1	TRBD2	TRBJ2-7	CASSLEGLAGVDEQYF	TGCGCCAGCAGCTTGGAGGGACTAGCAGGGGTAGACGAGCAGTACTTC
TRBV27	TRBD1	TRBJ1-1	CASSLDRAFTEAFF	TGTGCCAGCAGTCTTGACAGGGCCTTCACTGAAGCTTTCTTT
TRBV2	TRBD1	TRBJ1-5	CASTLETGGRQPQHF	TGTGCCAGCACCCTGGAGACAGGGGGCCGGCAGCCCCAGCATTTT
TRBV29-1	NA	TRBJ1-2	CSAQKLANYGYTF	TGCAGCGCTCAAAAATTAGCTAACTATGGCTACACCTTC
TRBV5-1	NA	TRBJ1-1	CASSYTTGMNTEAFF	TGCGCCAGCAGCTATACGACAGGCATGAACACTGAAGCTTTCTTT
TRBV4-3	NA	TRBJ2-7	CASSDRPSTHEQYF	TGCGCCAGCAGCGACCGGCCTAGCACTCACGAGCAGTACTTC
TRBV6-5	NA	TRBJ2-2	CASFELSVSGGELFF	TGTGCCAGCTTCGAATTGTCGGTCTCGGGCGGGGAGCTGTTTTTT
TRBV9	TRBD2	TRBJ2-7	CASSAGTTTYEQYF	TGTGCCAGCAGCGCCGGGACTACCACCTACGAGCAGTACTTC
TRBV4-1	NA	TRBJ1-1	CASSQVEWATEAFF	TGCGCCAGCAGCCAAGTCGAATGGGCCACTGAAGCTTTCTTT
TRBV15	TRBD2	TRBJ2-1	CATSRDIAGLAGNEQFF	TGTGCCACCAGCAGAGATATTGCGGGACTAGCGGGAAATGAGCAGTTCTTC
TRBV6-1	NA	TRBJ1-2	CASREGAGYGYTF	TGTGCCAGCAGAGAGGGAGCCGGCTATGGCTACACCTTC
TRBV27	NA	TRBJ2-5	CASSHYQETQYF	TGTGCCAGCAGTCATTACCAAGAGACCCAGTACTTC
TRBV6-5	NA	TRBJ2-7	CASSSGLGGVEQYF	TGTGCCAGCAGCTCGGGACTAGGGGGCGTAGAGCAGTACTTC
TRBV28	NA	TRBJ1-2	CASSSPRPAVYGYTF	TGTGCCAGCAGTTCCCCTCGGCCGGCGGTCTATGGCTACACCTTC
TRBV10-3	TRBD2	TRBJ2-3	CAIGKTSGRETDTQYF	TGTGCCATCGGGAAGACTAGCGGGAGGGAAACAGATACGCAGTATTTT